A selection of T cell receptor beta chains follows, all from one sample in a study. One entry per CDR3 protein, called by TCRdb with MiXCR from the 5' RACE reads. The sample has 55,000 or so distinct CDR3 sequences; less than 25% are singletons. Material: tumor-infiltrating Tregs sorted from the breast tumor. These receptors all stem from a female donor with breast cancer. Each CDR3 is given with its conserved first and last residue. A D gene is named only where the DNA matches it firmly. Expanded clones are given a class, and other clones once, few, many or no size at all.

TRBJ1-2,.,TRBV5-6,.,TGTGCCAGCAGCGGAACCGGTCCAGGAGCCTGGAGCTACACCTTC,CASSGTGPGAWSYTF
TRBJ2-7,.,TRBV15,TRBD2,TGTGCCACCAGCGGCGGGGGGGATGCCTACGAGCAGTACTTC,CATSGGGDAYEQYF
TRBJ2-6,.,TRBV5-1,.,TGCGCCAGCAGCTTGGTGTTCATCAGGGATTCCAACGTCCTGACTTTC,CASSLVFIRDSNVLTF
TRBJ1-1,few,TRBV25-1,.,TGTGCCAGCAGTGAAGAGTACACTGAAGCTTTCTTT,CASSEEYTEAFF
TRBJ1-2,many,TRBV6-2/TRBV6-3,.,TGTGCCAGCAGTGGGACCCTTTATGGCTACACCTTC,CASSGTLYGYTF
TRBJ1-3,.,TRBV7-2,.,TGTGCCAGCAGCTACGGGTTTTTCTCTGGAAACACCATATATTTT,CASSYGFFSGNTIYF
TRBJ2-7,many,TRBV5-1,.,TGCGCCAGCAGCTTGGGCACGGATCACTACGAGCAGTACTTC,CASSLGTDHYEQYF
TRBJ1-2,many,TRBV5-6,.,TGTGCCAGCAGCTTGGCGGATGACTATGGCTACACCTTC,CASSLADDYGYTF
TRBJ2-6,few,TRBV6-2/TRBV6-3,.,TGTGCCAGCAAGGGGTCTGGGGCCAACGTCCTGACTTTC,CASKGSGANVLTF
TRBJ2-7,few,TRBV7-2,.,TGTGCCAGCAGCTTGCGACCCTCGGACTCCGAGCAGTACTTC,CASSLRPSDSEQYF
TRBJ1-1,.,TRBV7-9,TRBD1,TGTGCCAGCAGCGACTCCGGGACAGGGGGAGCTTTCTTT,CASSDSGTGGAFF
TRBJ1-4,few,TRBV7-9,TRBD1,TGTGCCAGCAGCTCATGGGGACAGCGGATTAATGAAAAACTGTTTTTT,CASSSWGQRINEKLFF
TRBJ2-5,few,TRBV5-1,.,TGCGCCAGCAGCTTGGGTGGGGTCCCGAACCAAGAGACCCAGTACTTC,CASSLGGVPNQETQYF
TRBJ2-2,few,TRBV5-1,.,TGCGCCAGCAGCTTCGGCAGAGCCGGCTCCGGGGAGCTGTTTTTT,CASSFGRAGSGELFF
TRBJ1-2,.,TRBV7-3,TRBD1,TGTGCCAGCAAGGTGGACAGGAGATCTGGAGGCTACACCTTC,CASKVDRRSGGYTF
TRBJ2-7,few,TRBV7-8,TRBD2,TGTGCCAGCAGCCACGGGGGGGGGAGAGAGCAGTACTTC,CASSHGGGREQYF
TRBJ1-1,few,TRBV24-1,.,TGTGCCACCAGTGATTGGGGGGGGCAGGACACTGAAGCTTTCTTT,CATSDWGGQDTEAFF
TRBJ1-2,few,TRBV4-2,.,TGTGCCAGCAGCCAAGGCCCCACGGGAGGTAACTGGGGCTACACCTTC,CASSQGPTGGNWGYTF
TRBJ1-1,many,TRBV7-8,.,TGTGCCAGCAGCGCCAGATCAGGAGCCACTGAAGCTTTCTTT,CASSARSGATEAFF
TRBJ2-7,.,TRBV18,.,TGTGCCAGCTCACGAACGGGCGGGGCGGCCGAGCAGTACTTC,CASSRTGGAAEQYF
TRBJ2-3,many,TRBV7-3,.,TGTGCCAGCAGCCCCCTGGGTGGCGATACGCAGTATTTT,CASSPLGGDTQYF
TRBJ2-1,few,TRBV6-2/TRBV6-3,TRBD2,TGTGCCAGCAGTTTAGCGGGGGCTAACTACAATGAGCAGTTCTTC,CASSLAGANYNEQFF
TRBJ2-2,many,TRBV12-3/TRBV12-4,.,TGTGCCAGCAGTTTCAAAAGGGGTCCCGGGGAGCTGTTTTTT,CASSFKRGPGELFF
TRBJ1-1,.,TRBV25-1,.,TGTGCCAGCAGAGGCCCCATGAACACTGAAGCTTTCTTT,CASRGPMNTEAFF
TRBJ2-1,many,TRBV29-1,TRBD1,TGCAGCGCAGGACAGGGGGCAAAATCCTACAATGAGCAGTTCTTC,CSAGQGAKSYNEQFF
TRBJ2-7,.,TRBV5-1,TRBD2,TGCGCCAGCAGCTCGGGAGGCTTGGCCTACGAGCAGTACTTC,CASSSGGLAYEQYF
TRBJ2-1,many,TRBV12-5,.,TGTGCTAGTGGTTCCTCAAGGGCCGTTTACAATGAGCAGTTCTTC,CASGSSRAVYNEQFF
TRBJ2-1,.,TRBV10-1,.,TGCGCCAGCAGTGAGTCGGTGGGAAACTCTTACAATGAGCAGTTCTTC,CASSESVGNSYNEQFF
TRBJ2-3,.,TRBV24-1,TRBD2,TGTGCCACCAGTGATCGGTGGAGCGGGAAAATTGCGGATACGCAGTATTTT,CATSDRWSGKIADTQYF
TRBJ2-3,few,TRBV5-1,TRBD2,TGCGCCAGCAGCTTGGGACTAGCGGGAGGGCCGGATACGCAGTATTTT,CASSLGLAGGPDTQYF
TRBJ2-7,few,TRBV20-1,.,TGCAGCCCCTTCCAACACGAGCAGTACTTC,CSPFQHEQYF
TRBJ1-4,few,TRBV12-3/TRBV12-4,TRBD1,TGTGCCAGCAGCCGGGACAGCGCGGAAAAACTGTTTTTT,CASSRDSAEKLFF
TRBJ2-5,.,TRBV24-1,TRBD2,TGTGCCACCAGTGATTTGAAGTTTAGCGGGGGGACCCAGTACTTC,CATSDLKFSGGTQYF
TRBJ2-5,few,TRBV5-1,.,TGCGCCAGCAGCTTCGGGGGGCGGCGAGAGACCCAGTACTTC,CASSFGGRRETQYF
TRBJ2-1,.,TRBV4-1,TRBD2,TGCGCCAGCAGCCAAGGGCTGGGAGGGGATGAGCAGTTCTTC,CASSQGLGGDEQFF
TRBJ1-2,few,TRBV7-9,.,TGTGCCAGCAGCTTAGGAGTGGGGTGGGGCTACACCTTC,CASSLGVGWGYTF
TRBJ2-3,many,TRBV7-8,.,TGTGCCAGCAGCTTCGATAGCAGGGTCAACGCAGATACGCAGTATTTT,CASSFDSRVNADTQYF
TRBJ1-5,many,TRBV20-1,.,TGCAGTGCGCGGGCCCTAGGACAGCCCCAGCATTTT,CSARALGQPQHF
TRBJ1-1,.,TRBV6-6,TRBD1,TGTGCCAGCAGTTACTCGTCCAGGGGGGATACTGAAGCTTTCTTT,CASSYSSRGDTEAFF
TRBJ1-3,.,TRBV5-1,.,TGCGCCAGCAGCTTGTCGGGGACCGGAAACACCATATATTTT,CASSLSGTGNTIYF
TRBJ2-1,many,TRBV5-5,TRBD1,TGTGCCAGCAGCTTCATCAGGGGGCGAACTTACAATGAGCAGTTCTTC,CASSFIRGRTYNEQFF
TRBJ2-7,.,TRBV5-1,.,TGCGCCAGCAGCTCCGGGACAACTTACGAGCAGTACTTC,CASSSGTTYEQYF
TRBJ2-3,few,TRBV7-3,TRBD1,TGTGCCAGCAGCCAGGGGGTTTCGGGCACAGATACGCAGTATTTT,CASSQGVSGTDTQYF
TRBJ1-3,many,TRBV7-2,.,TGTGCCAGCAGCTCTGGGACTGGAAACACCATATATTTT,CASSSGTGNTIYF
TRBJ2-7,few,TRBV6-2/TRBV6-3,TRBD1,TGTGCCAGCAGTCCCTGGACAGGGGGCACCTACGAGCAGTACTTC,CASSPWTGGTYEQYF